Below, 21 T cell receptor beta chains from the same sample are listed, as sequenced in a study of cytomegalovirus exposure and HLA in healthy donors. The assay was immunoSEQ multiplex PCR, and TCRdb's table has in-frame clones only and misses some. Counted here are roughly 240,000 clones, more than 75% occurring once; the ten biggest clones make up about 2.5%. Material for sequencing was PBMCs. The origin of the receptors is a man aged 18 to 30 in good health and CMV-seronegative.

The genes are TRBV5-6 and TRBJ2-2; TRBD1 agrees at 8 bases. The V segment lost 3 bases and the J segment 1 base; nucleotides outside the gene matches: 2. The germline V gene encodes CDR1 SGHDT and CDR2 YYEEEE. The length of the CDR3 is 15 residues. This CDR3 reads CASSSGTGNTGELFF. CDR3 in DNA: TGTGCCAGCAGCTCCGGGACAGGGAACACCGGGGAGCTGTTTTTT.

This clone has just one count. This chain links TRBV5-1 with TRBJ1-6; 10 bases line up with TRBD1. Trimming at V came to 4 bases and at J to 10 bases, leaving 8 bases not matched to a gene. CDR1 is SGHRS and CDR2 is YFSETQ in the germline V gene. The CDR3 has 15 amino acids. As DNA, the CDR3 is TGCGCCAGCAGCCCCCGACAGGGGGCCAGATCACCCCTCCACTTT. This gives the protein CASSPRQGARSPLHF.

V gene TRBV6-1 combines with J gene TRBJ2-1; 10 bases agree with TRBD2. With 8 bases clipped from V and 5 bases from J, the junction kept 9 bases outside the gene matches. There are 15 residues in the CDR3. Germline loops: CDR1 MNHNS, CDR2 SASEGT. The CDR3 here is CASQTLGLADNEQFF. DNA for the CDR3: TGTGCCAGCCAGACCCTCGGACTAGCGGACAATGAGCAGTTCTTC.

This sequence joins TRBV7-8 and TRBJ2-5, with TRBD1 identical over 7 bases. Germline V lookup: CDR1 SGHVS, CDR2 FQNEAQ. This CDR3 is built from 14 residues. V lost 5 bases, J lost 0 bases, and 3 bases stayed unmatched. This chain's CDR3 is CASSTDRYQETQYF. The CDR3 DNA reads as TGTGCCAGCAGCACGGACAGGTACCAAGAGACCCAGTACTTC.

The chain links TRBV4-3 to TRBJ2-3, with D possibly TRBD2 on 5 matching bases. Germline CDR1 LGHNA, CDR2 YSLEER. V was pared by 4 bases and J by 2 bases, with 7 bases between. The CDR3 has 13 amino acids. The CDR3 DNA reads TGCGCCAGCAGCCTCGGGAACACAGATACGCAGTATTTT. It yields the protein CASSLGNTDTQYF.

This rearrangement joins TRBV2 to TRBJ1-2; D call uncertain. The V and J ends lost 3 bases and 4 bases respectively, with 12 bases between them. Germline values: CDR1 SNHLY, CDR2 FYNNEI. The CDR3 is 14 amino acids. In DNA, the CDR3 is TGTGCCAGCAGTGAGGGTACAGATATCTATGGCTACACCTTC. Its translation is CASSEGTDIYGYTF.

The chain carries TRBV25-1 and TRBJ1-5; 9 positions agree with TRBD1. This CDR3 region has 15 residues. V lost 4 bases to trimming and J lost 5 bases; unmatched junction nucleotides: 6. Germline assignment: CDR1 MGHDK and CDR2 SYGVNS. CDR3 sequence (DNA): TGTGCCAGCAGTGCAACCGGGACAGGGTATCAGCCCCAGCATTTT. It yields the protein CASSATGTGYQPQHF.

This clone was seen just once. The chain uses TRBV5-1 and TRBJ1-1; 7 bases are a match to TRBD1. The V and J ends lost 4 bases and 0 bases, in that order; junction bases with no gene match: 6. This CDR3 has 15 residues. Germline CDR1 SGHRS, CDR2 YFSETQ. In DNA, the CDR3 is TGCGCCAGCAGCGGGGACAGTTACATGAACACTGAAGCTTTCTTT. It encodes CASSGDSYMNTEAFF.

The chain has TRBV4-3 and TRBJ1-5; the D is unclear. Looked up from germline, CDR1 is LGHNA and CDR2 is YSLEER. V was shortened by 1 base and J by 4 bases, with 8 bases between the two germline ends. CDR3 length: 14 amino acids. CDR3 DNA: TGCGCCAGCAGCCAAGTGGTCGGGAATCAGCCCCAGCATTTT. Residues: CASSQVVGNQPQHF.

V gene TRBV25-1 combines with J gene TRBJ2-7; tentative D call: TRBD2 (6 bases). The CDR3 is 13 amino acids. Trimming shortened V by 5 bases and J by 6 bases, and 14 bases separated the two germline ends. The germline gives CDR1 MGHDK, CDR2 SYGVNS. The CDR3, as DNA: TGTGCCAGCAGTTACCTCCTCGGGGGCGAGCAGTACTTC. Translating it yields CASSYLLGGEQYF.

V usage is TRBV4-3 and J usage is TRBJ2-1; 8 bases line up with TRBD1. J lost 8 bases, V lost 6 bases, and 6 bases had no gene match. The germline V gene has CDR1 LGHNA and CDR2 YSLEER. CDR3 size: 13 residues. CDR3 loop: CASSLTGVHEQFF. CDR3 DNA sequence: TGCGCCAGCAGTCTGACAGGGGTTCATGAGCAGTTCTTC.

The J gene is TRBJ1-5, the V gene TRBV10-3, with TRBD1 matching 7 bases. Trimming removed 10 bases from V and 4 bases from J; junction bases left unmatched: 7. The CDR3 has 13 residues. The germline V gene has CDR1 ENHRY and CDR2 SYGVKD. The CDR3 spells CATGTDPNQPQHF. The CDR3 DNA follows: TGTGCCACCGGGACAGATCCTAATCAGCCCCAGCATTTT.

The chain carries TRBV29-1 and TRBJ1-3; D call uncertain. In germline, CDR1 is SQVTM, CDR2 ANQGSEA. This CDR3 comprises 11 residues. Trimming took off 7 bases at V and 8 bases at J, with 12 bases between the two ends. The chain's CDR3 is CSGGKGDTIYF. Written as DNA, the CDR3 is TGCAGCGGCGGAAAGGGAGACACCATATATTTT.

The V call is TRBV7-6, the J call TRBJ2-7; maybe TRBD1 (6 bases). CDR3 size: 15 residues. CDR1 SGHVS and CDR2 FNYEAQ come from the germline V gene. V was trimmed by 5 bases and J by 7 bases, leaving 21 bases between them. The CDR3 DNA is TGTGCCAGCAGCGGACCAGGGGCATTTTTGTCAGAGCAGTACTTC. This codes for CASSGPGAFLSEQYF. Full variable domain (rest looked up from reference TRBV7-6 and TRBJ2-7): GAGVSQSPRYKVTKRGQDVALRCDPISGHVSLYWYRQALGQGPEFLTYFNYEAQQDKSGLPNDRFSAERPEGSISTLTIQRTEQRDSAMYRCASSGPGAFLSEQYFGPGTRLTVT.

The chain is built from TRBV27 and TRBJ2-1, with 9 bases aligning to TRBD1. Germline V gene sequence: CDR1 MNHEY, CDR2 SMNVEV (reference sequence). V shed 6 bases and J 2 bases; nucleotides not matched to a gene: 2. The CDR3 is 14 amino acids. This CDR3 reads CASSRDRAYNEQFF. The CDR3 nucleotides are TGTGCCAGCAGCCGGGACAGGGCCTACAATGAGCAGTTCTTC.

This chain uses TRBV5-6 with TRBJ2-3; D is unclear. With 0 bases removed from V and 2 bases from J, the gap between germline ends came to 4 bases. The CDR3 consists of 13 residues. Germline assignment: CDR1 SGHDT and CDR2 YYEEEE. In DNA, the CDR3 is TGTGCCAGCAGCTTGGACTTCACAGATACGCAGTATTTT. Encoded protein: CASSLDFTDTQYF.

The genes are TRBV4-3 and TRBJ1-2; D is uncertain. Trimming left V 0 bases short and J 0 bases short, with 11 bases between. The CDR3 consists of 16 residues. Germline values: CDR1 LGHNA, CDR2 YSLEER. CDR3 loop: CASSQDMAVPNYGYTF. CDR3 bases: TGCGCCAGCAGCCAAGATATGGCAGTCCCTAACTATGGCTACACCTTC.

V gene TRBV7-2 combines with J gene TRBJ2-7, with TRBD2 matching over 7 bases. Per the germline V gene, CDR1 is SGHTA and CDR2 is FQGNSA. V dropped 6 bases and J dropped 6; count of bases not matched to a gene: 11. The CDR3 has 14 residues. The DNA for the CDR3 is TGTGCCAGCAGTTTACTAGCGATCTCGGGCGAGCAGTACTTC. Translating gives CASSLLAISGEQYF.

This chain links TRBV4-1 with TRBJ1-1; D not resolved. Trimming shortened V by 3 bases and J by 4 bases, and 18 bases separated the two germline ends. This CDR3 is 16 amino acids long. Germline V lookup: CDR1 MGHRA, CDR2 YSYEKL. CDR3 loop: CASSQRPSSWSTEAFF. The CDR3 DNA reads as TGCGCCAGCAGCCAGAGGCCCTCTAGTTGGAGCACTGAAGCTTTCTTT.

This chain connects TRBV5-1 to TRBJ2-5; 9 bases match TRBD1. The CDR3 sequence is 14 residues long. Germline V gives CDR1 SGHRS, CDR2 YFSETQ. The ends lost 4 bases at V and 2 bases at J; junction bases unmatched: 3. The CDR3 loop is CASSPGQGQETQYF. The CDR3 DNA is TGCGCCAGCAGCCCGGGACAGGGACAAGAGACCCAGTACTTC.

The rearrangement uses TRBV18 and TRBJ1-5; D call uncertain. Germline CDR1 and CDR2: KGHSH and LQKENI. The CDR3 extends over 12 amino acids. Trimming took 2 bases from V and 7 from J, leaving 6 bases between them. CDR3 protein: CASSPTGQPQHF. CDR3 in DNA: TGTGCCAGCTCACCAACGGGGCAGCCCCAGCATTTT.